These T cell receptor beta chains were read from a single sample in a study of cytomegalovirus exposure and HLA in healthy donors. The table came from immunoSEQ multiplex PCR; TCRdb's copy has only in-frame clones and leaves some out. The data contain about 90,000 clones, around 84% of them singletons. Sequences were obtained from PBMCs. These receptors came from a man younger than 35 in good health and CMV-seronegative. Each CDR3 is given with its conserved first and last residue. The D gene is left open where the match is weak. Some rows mark clone size as missing; the rest say once, few, many or name a class of expanded clone.

NA | TRBJ2-7 | 15 | TRBD1 | TRBV27 | CASSITGTGGFEQYF | TGTGCCAGCAGTATAACCGGGACAGGGGGCTTCGAGCAGTACTTC
NA | TRBJ1-3 | 16 | TRBD1 | TRBV4-2 | CASSQETGVGGNTIYF | TGTGCCAGCAGCCAAGAGACAGGGGTAGGAGGAAACACCATATATTTT
NA | TRBJ2-3 | 18 | NA | TRBV14 | CASSQDPQGIPSTDTQYF | TGTGCCAGCAGCCAAGATCCGCAGGGGATACCTAGCACAGATACGCAGTATTTT
once | TRBJ1-1 | 16 | NA | TRBV6-6 | CASSYSLGPKNTEAFF | TGTGCCAGCAGTTACTCGTTGGGCCCTAAGAACACTGAAGCTTTCTTT
NA | TRBJ1-1 | 14 | NA | TRBV19 | CASSIGVSGTEAFF | TGTGCCAGTAGTATAGGGGTCTCCGGGACTGAAGCTTTCTTT
NA | TRBJ1-6 | 14 | NA | TRBV30 | CAWRAGQSNSPLHF | TGTGCCTGGAGGGCTGGACAGAGTAATTCACCCCTCCACTTT
NA | TRBJ2-7 | 15 | TRBD2 | TRBV11-1 | CASSEGLAGFYEQYF | TGTGCCAGCAGTGAGGGACTAGCGGGATTCTACGAGCAGTACTTC
NA | TRBJ1-2 | 14 | TRBD1 | TRBV19 | CASRGGTGPYGYTF | TGTGCCAGTAGGGGAGGGACAGGGCCCTATGGCTACACCTTC
once | TRBJ1-1 | 12 | NA | TRBV28 | CASSLANTEAFF | TGTGCCAGCAGTTTGGCTAACACTGAAGCTTTCTTT
NA | TRBJ2-5 | 15 | TRBD1 | TRBV27 | CASSPGTGSLETQYF | TGTGCCAGCAGCCCCGGGACAGGGAGCTTGGAGACCCAGTACTTC
NA | TRBJ1-1 | 17 | TRBD1 | TRBV28 | CASRLDRVIFRGTEAFF | TGTGCCAGCAGGTTGGACAGGGTGATTTTTAGGGGCACTGAAGCTTTCTTT
NA | TRBJ1-1 | 12 | NA | TRBV10-1 | CASSEEGNEAFF | TGCGCCAGCAGTGAGGAGGGCAATGAAGCTTTCTTT
NA | TRBJ1-1 | 17 | NA | TRBV5-5 | CASSFQPGGPSVTEAFF | TGTGCCAGCAGCTTTCAGCCAGGAGGACCATCCGTCACTGAAGCTTTCTTT